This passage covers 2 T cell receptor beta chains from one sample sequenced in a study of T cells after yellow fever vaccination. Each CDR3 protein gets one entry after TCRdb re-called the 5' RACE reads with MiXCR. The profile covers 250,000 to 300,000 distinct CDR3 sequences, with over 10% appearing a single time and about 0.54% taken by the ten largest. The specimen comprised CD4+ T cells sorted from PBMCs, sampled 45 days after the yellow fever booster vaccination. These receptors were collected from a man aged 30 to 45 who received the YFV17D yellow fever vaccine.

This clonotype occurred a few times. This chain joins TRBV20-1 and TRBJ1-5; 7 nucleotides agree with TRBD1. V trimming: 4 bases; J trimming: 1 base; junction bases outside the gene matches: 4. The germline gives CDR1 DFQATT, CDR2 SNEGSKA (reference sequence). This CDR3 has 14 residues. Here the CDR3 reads CSAIDRASNQPQHF. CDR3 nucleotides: TGCAGTGCTATAGACAGGGCCAGCAATCAGCCCCAGCATTTT.

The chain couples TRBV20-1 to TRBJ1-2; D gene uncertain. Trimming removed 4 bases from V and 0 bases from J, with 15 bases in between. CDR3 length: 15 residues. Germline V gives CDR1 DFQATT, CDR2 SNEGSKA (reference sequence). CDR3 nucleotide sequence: TGCAGTGCTATCCCGGGAAAGCACGCTAACTATGGCTACACCTTC. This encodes CSAIPGKHANYGYTF.